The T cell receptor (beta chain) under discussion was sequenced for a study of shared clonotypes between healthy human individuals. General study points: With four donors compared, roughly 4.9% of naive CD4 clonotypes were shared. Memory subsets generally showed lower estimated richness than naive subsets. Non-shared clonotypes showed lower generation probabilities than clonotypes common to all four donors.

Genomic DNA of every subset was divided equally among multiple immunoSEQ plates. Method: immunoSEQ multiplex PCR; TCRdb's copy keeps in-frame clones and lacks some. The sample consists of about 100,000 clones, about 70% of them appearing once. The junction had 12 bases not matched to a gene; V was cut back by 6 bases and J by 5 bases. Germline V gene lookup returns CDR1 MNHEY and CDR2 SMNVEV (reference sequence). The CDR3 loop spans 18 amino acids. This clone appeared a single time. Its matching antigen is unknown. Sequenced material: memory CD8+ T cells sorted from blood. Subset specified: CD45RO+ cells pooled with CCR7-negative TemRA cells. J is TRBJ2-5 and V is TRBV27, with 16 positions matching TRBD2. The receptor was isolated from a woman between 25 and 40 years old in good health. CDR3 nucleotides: TGTGCCAGCAGAGAAACCGGGACTAGCGGGAGGGCCGTTGAGACCCAGTACTTC. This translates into CASRETGTSGRAVETQYF.